This entry lists 5 T cell receptor beta chains sequenced from one sample in a study of CD8 T cells in ankylosing spondylitis. A single record per CDR3 protein comes from TCRdb applying MiXCR to the 5' RACE reads. The sample contains approximately 90,000 distinct CDR3 sequences, 8% to 10% of which appear only once. The sample consisted of blood, either unsorted or a sorted T cell fraction (not recorded which). All receptors come from a male donor with ankylosing spondylitis or in good health (not recorded which).

This clonotype was detected ten times or more. This chain links TRBV4-3 with TRBJ2-5; TRBD2 aligns across 8 bases. The junction had 10 bases not matched to a gene; V was cut back by 5 bases and J by 5 bases. Germline V gives CDR1 LGHNA, CDR2 YSLEER. The CDR3 loop spans 15 amino acids. For the CDR3, the DNA is TGCGCCAGCAGCGCCGGTAGCGGGAATCTGGAGACCCAGTACTTC. Its protein product is CASSAGSGNLETQYF.

This clonotype appeared many times. The chain joins TRBV29-1 to TRBJ2-2; the D gene is possibly TRBD1 (7 bases). The CDR3 runs to 14 residues. V dropped 4 bases and J dropped 1 base, with 10 bases sitting between them. Germline values: CDR1 SQVTM, CDR2 ANQGSEA. The CDR3 DNA reads TGCAGCGTTGGACAGGGAGGGAACACCGGGGAGCTGTTTTTT. It translates to CSVGQGGNTGELFF.

This clonotype was picked up many times. The chain combines TRBV9 with TRBJ2-7, with D unclear. Germline assignment: CDR1 SGDLS and CDR2 YYNGEE. Trimming left V 0 bases short and J 0 bases short, with 10 bases between. This CDR3 has 15 residues. The CDR3 spells CASSVDGQRSYEQYF. The CDR3 DNA sequence: TGTGCCAGCAGCGTAGACGGCCAACGCTCCTACGAGCAGTACTTC.

V and J are TRBV20-1 and TRBJ2-1; the D gene could be TRBD1 or TRBD2 (5 bases each). The V end lost 1 base, the J end lost 7 bases, and 11 bases lay between the germline ends. Per germline, CDR1 DFQATT and CDR2 SNEGSKA (reference sequence). The CDR3 consists of 13 residues. CDR3 region: CSARGRGGNEQFF. CDR3 bases: TGCAGTGCTAGAGGCCGGGGCGGTAATGAGCAGTTCTTC.

Many counts were recorded for this clonotype. The rearrangement links TRBV6-5 to TRBJ2-7; TRBD1 might be the D (7 bases). Germline V CDR1 and CDR2: MNHEY, SVGAGI. This CDR3 spans 15 amino acids. The ends were cut back, 0 bases at V and 2 bases at J, with 11 bases in the middle. Written as DNA, the CDR3 is TGTGCCAGCAGTTACTCGGCGGGACAGACCTACGAGCAGTACTTC. Protein sequence: CASSYSAGQTYEQYF.